The rows below give T cell receptor beta chains drawn from one sample of a study of shared clonotypes between healthy human individuals. Clones were sequenced by immunoSEQ multiplex PCR, and TCRdb holds only the in-frame ones, with some missing. This table has some 2,400,000 clones, approximately 95% appearing once. The sequenced sample was naive CD4+ T cells sorted from blood. The receptors were gathered from a young man in good health. Both conserved end residues are part of each CDR3. D genes are given only for firm matches. Rows give clone size only sometimes, using once, few, many, or a class for an expanded clone.

abundance: .
j_gene: TRBJ2-5
d_gene: TRBD2
v_gene: TRBV28
CDR3aa: CASSLHYSTASGVKTQYF
CDR3nt: TGTGCCAGCAGTTTACACTATTCCACGGCTAGCGGGGTGAAGACCCAGTACTTC

abundance: .
j_gene: TRBJ1-3
d_gene: .
v_gene: TRBV6-6
CDR3aa: CASKAGYSGNTIYF
CDR3nt: TGTGCCAGCAAAGCGGGATACTCTGGAAACACCATATATTTT

abundance: once
j_gene: TRBJ2-5
d_gene: .
v_gene: TRBV10-3
CDR3aa: CAISESGSGIETQYF
CDR3nt: TGTGCCATCAGTGAGTCGGGGTCCGGGATTGAGACCCAGTACTTC

abundance: .
j_gene: TRBJ2-7
d_gene: TRBD1
v_gene: TRBV5-1
CDR3aa: CASSSLDREAYEQYF
CDR3nt: TGTGCCAGCAGCTCCCTGGACAGGGAAGCCTACGAGCAGTACTTC

abundance: .
j_gene: TRBJ2-1
d_gene: .
v_gene: TRBV12-5
CDR3aa: CASGTSRTFNNEQFF
CDR3nt: TGTGCTAGTGGGACCTCCCGGACCTTCAACAATGAGCAGTTCTTC

abundance: .
j_gene: TRBJ1-1
d_gene: .
v_gene: TRBV6-5
CDR3aa: CASSYGFRLLNTEAFF
CDR3nt: TGTGCCAGCAGTTACGGGTTCCGCTTGTTGAACACTGAAGCTTTCTTT

abundance: .
j_gene: TRBJ1-1
d_gene: .
v_gene: TRBV19
CDR3aa: CASSSSGTLNTEAFF
CDR3nt: TGTGCCAGTAGTAGCTCAGGAACTCTGAACACTGAAGCTTTCTTT

abundance: .
j_gene: TRBJ2-7
d_gene: .
v_gene: TRBV7-9
CDR3aa: CASSLAGLSEQYF
CDR3nt: TGTGCCAGCAGCTTAGCGGGCCTGAGTGAGCAGTACTTC

abundance: few
j_gene: TRBJ2-2
d_gene: .
v_gene: TRBV25-1
CDR3aa: CASSTTGITGELFF
CDR3nt: TGTGCCAGCAGTACCACAGGGATCACCGGGGAGCTGTTTTTT

abundance: .
j_gene: TRBJ2-7
d_gene: .
v_gene: TRBV5-1
CDR3aa: CASSLGPARVNGEQYF
CDR3nt: TGCGCCAGCAGCTTGGGTCCAGCCAGGGTGAACGGGGAGCAGTACTTC

abundance: .
j_gene: TRBJ2-3
d_gene: .
v_gene: TRBV6-5
CDR3aa: CASSYGARGGTQYF
CDR3nt: TGTGCCAGCAGTTATGGGGCCCGAGGAGGTACGCAGTATTTT

abundance: .
j_gene: TRBJ2-5
d_gene: TRBD2
v_gene: TRBV13
CDR3aa: CASSLSAGGQETQYF
CDR3nt: TGTGCCAGCAGCCTCTCAGCGGGGGGGCAAGAGACCCAGTACTTC

abundance: .
j_gene: TRBJ2-2
d_gene: TRBD1
v_gene: TRBV2
CDR3aa: CASSGTGNWELFF
CDR3nt: TGTGCCAGCTCCGGGACAGGGAATTGGGAGCTGTTTTTT

abundance: .
j_gene: TRBJ1-1
d_gene: .
v_gene: TRBV5-1
CDR3aa: CASSLGGTNTEAFF
CDR3nt: TGCGCCAGCAGCTTGGGTGGGACGAACACTGAAGCTTTCTTT

abundance: .
j_gene: TRBJ1-3
d_gene: .
v_gene: TRBV5-1
CDR3aa: CASSSGGAGNTIYF
CDR3nt: TGCGCCAGCAGCTCGGGAGGCGCTGGAAACACCATATATTTT

abundance: .
j_gene: TRBJ1-4
d_gene: .
v_gene: TRBV5-1
CDR3aa: CASSLSNPASEKLFF
CDR3nt: TGCGCCAGCAGTTTGAGCAACCCCGCCAGTGAAAAACTGTTTTTT

abundance: .
j_gene: TRBJ2-5
d_gene: TRBD1
v_gene: TRBV6-5
CDR3aa: CASSRGTGQETQYF
CDR3nt: TGTGCCAGCAGCCGCGGGACAGGCCAAGAGACCCAGTACTTC

abundance: .
j_gene: TRBJ2-1
d_gene: .
v_gene: TRBV5-1
CDR3aa: CASSFTKDTRGYNEQFF
CDR3nt: TGCGCCAGCAGCTTCACAAAGGACACCCGCGGCTACAATGAGCAGTTCTTC

abundance: .
j_gene: TRBJ1-2
d_gene: TRBD1
v_gene: TRBV28
CDR3aa: CASSSPGQTLYGYTF
CDR3nt: TGTGCCAGCAGTTCTCCGGGACAGACCCTCTATGGCTACACCTTC